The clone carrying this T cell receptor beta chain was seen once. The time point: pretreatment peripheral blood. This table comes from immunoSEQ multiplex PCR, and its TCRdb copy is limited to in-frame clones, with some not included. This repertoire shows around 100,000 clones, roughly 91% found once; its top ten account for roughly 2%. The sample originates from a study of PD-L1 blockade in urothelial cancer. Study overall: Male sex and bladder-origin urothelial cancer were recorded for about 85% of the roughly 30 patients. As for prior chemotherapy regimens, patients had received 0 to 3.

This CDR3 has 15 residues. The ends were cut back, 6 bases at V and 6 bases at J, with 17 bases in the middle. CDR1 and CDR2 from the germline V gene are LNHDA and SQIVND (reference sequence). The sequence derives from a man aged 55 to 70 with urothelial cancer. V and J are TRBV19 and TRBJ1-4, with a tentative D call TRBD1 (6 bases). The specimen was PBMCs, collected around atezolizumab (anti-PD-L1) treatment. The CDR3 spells CASSHRGEGDEKLFF. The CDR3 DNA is TGTGCCAGTAGCCACCGAGGGGAGGGGGATGAAAAACTGTTTTTT.